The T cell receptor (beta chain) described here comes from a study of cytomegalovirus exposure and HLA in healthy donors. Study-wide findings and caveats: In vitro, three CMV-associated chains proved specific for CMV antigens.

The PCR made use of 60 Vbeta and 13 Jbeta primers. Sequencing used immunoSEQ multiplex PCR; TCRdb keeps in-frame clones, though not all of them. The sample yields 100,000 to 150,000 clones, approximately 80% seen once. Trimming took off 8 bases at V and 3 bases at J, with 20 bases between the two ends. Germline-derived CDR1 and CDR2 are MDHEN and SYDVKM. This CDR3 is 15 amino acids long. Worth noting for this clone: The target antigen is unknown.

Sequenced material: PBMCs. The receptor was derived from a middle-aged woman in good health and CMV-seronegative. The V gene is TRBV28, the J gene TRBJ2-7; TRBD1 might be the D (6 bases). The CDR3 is CASSSGGPDHYEQYF. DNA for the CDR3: TGTGCCAGCTCCTCTGGGGGCCCCGACCACTACGAGCAGTACTTC.